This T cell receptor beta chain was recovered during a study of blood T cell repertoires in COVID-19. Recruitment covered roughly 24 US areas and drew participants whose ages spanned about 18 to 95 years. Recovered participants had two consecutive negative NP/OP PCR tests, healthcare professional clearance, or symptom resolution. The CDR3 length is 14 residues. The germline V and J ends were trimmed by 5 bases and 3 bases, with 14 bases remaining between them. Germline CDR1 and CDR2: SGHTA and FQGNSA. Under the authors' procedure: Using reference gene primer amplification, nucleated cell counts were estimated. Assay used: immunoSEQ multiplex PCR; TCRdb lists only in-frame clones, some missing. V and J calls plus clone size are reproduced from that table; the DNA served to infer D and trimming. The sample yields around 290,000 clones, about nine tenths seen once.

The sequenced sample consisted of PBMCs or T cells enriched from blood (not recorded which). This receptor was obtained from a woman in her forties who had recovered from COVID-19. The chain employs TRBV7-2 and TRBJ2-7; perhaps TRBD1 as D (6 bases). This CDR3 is CASSLRDTIYEQYF. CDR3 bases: TGTGCCAGCAGCCTCCGGGACACCATCTACGAGCAGTACTTC.